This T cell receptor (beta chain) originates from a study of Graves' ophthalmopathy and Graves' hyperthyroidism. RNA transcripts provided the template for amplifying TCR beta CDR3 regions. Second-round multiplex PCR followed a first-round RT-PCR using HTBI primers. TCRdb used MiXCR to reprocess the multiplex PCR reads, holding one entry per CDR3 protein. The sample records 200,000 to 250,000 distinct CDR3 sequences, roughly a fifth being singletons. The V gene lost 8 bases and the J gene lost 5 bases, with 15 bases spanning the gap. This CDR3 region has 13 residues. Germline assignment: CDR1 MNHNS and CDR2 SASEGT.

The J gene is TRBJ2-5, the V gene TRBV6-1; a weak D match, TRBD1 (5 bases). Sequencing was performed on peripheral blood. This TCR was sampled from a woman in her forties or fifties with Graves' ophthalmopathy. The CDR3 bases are TGTGCCAGCGGTATGACAGTATACGAGACCCAGTACTTC. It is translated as CASGMTVYETQYF.